Listed below are T cell receptor beta chains from one sample, sequenced in a study of somatic mutations in T cells in chronic GVHD. Clones were read by immunoSEQ multiplex PCR, and TCRdb kept only the in-frame ones, dropping some. The sample carries some 1,700 clones, approximately 60% recorded once. Sequenced material: CD8+ T cells from blood. The source is a male patient aged 50 to 60 with chronic graft-versus-host disease. The T cells may partly be graft donor cells. CDR3s include the opening cysteine and the closing phenylalanine or tryptophan. The D gene is left open where the match is weak. Not every row has a clone size; where given, it reads once, few, many or a size class.

j_call clone_size d_call v_call cdr3_nt cdr3_aa
TRBJ1-1 - - TRBV19 TGTGCCAGTGGATATACAGGGAGCACTGAAGCTTTCTTT CASGYTGSTEAFF
TRBJ2-7 - - TRBV29-1 TGCAGCGTTGAAGTCCCGACAACCTACGAGCAGTACTTC CSVEVPTTYEQYF
TRBJ2-7 few - TRBV5-6 TGTGCCAGCAGCTTAGAGGGGAGGTACGAGCAGTACTTC CASSLEGRYEQYF
TRBJ1-2 few TRBD1 TRBV11-2 TGTGCCAGCAGCTTTGGACAGGGAAACGGCTACACCTTC CASSFGQGNGYTF
TRBJ2-1 - TRBD1 TRBV11-2 TGTGCCAGCAGCTTAGTGACAGGGGGCGGGAATGAGCAGTTCTTC CASSLVTGGGNEQFF
TRBJ1-1 - TRBD1 TRBV6-5 TGTGCCAGCAGTGCCGGACAGGGTTACACTGAAGCTTTCTTT CASSAGQGYTEAFF
TRBJ1-2 - - TRBV6-5 TGTGCCAGCAGTGAAGAGATGGTCTATGGCTACACCTTC CASSEEMVYGYTF
TRBJ1-6 few - TRBV10-2 TGCGCCAGCACGCGGGACCGGTATTCACCCCTCCACTTT CASTRDRYSPLHF
TRBJ1-4 - - TRBV7-9 TGTGCCAGCAGCTTGGGGGACACGGATGAAAAACTGTTTTTT CASSLGDTDEKLFF
TRBJ1-2 - - TRBV11-3 TGTGCCAGCAGCTTAGGGGGCAGTGGGGCTACCTTC CASSLGGSGATF
TRBJ2-3 - TRBD2 TRBV18 TGTGCCAGCTCACCACCCCCTAGCGGGGGGGCTTGGGATACGCAGTATTTT CASSPPPSGGAWDTQYF